This entry lists 29 T cell receptor beta chains sequenced from one sample in a study of blood T cell repertoires in COVID-19. The repertoire was sequenced with immunoSEQ multiplex PCR; TCRdb's copy has only in-frame clones and lacks some. The repertoire holds more than 95,000 clones, with about 90% as singletons. Sample: peripheral blood. All receptors derive from a human donor in a cohort sampled during active COVID-19.

The CDR3 DNA sequence: TGTGCCAGCAGCCTAAGGCCGGGACTAGCGGTATATACGCAGTATTTT. Residues: CASSLRPGLAVYTQYF. The rearrangement links TRBV7-2 to TRBJ2-3, with 11 bases aligning to TRBD2. Germline V gives CDR1 SGHTA, CDR2 FQGNSA. The trim removed 5 bases at V and 7 bases at J, leaving 11 bases unmatched. CDR3 length: 16 residues.

The V call is TRBV11-3, the J call TRBJ2-1; D possibly corresponds to TRBD2 (5 bases). This CDR3 has 13 amino acids. Germline lookup yields CDR1 SGHNT and CDR2 YENEEA. V was clipped by 4 bases and J by 1 base, with 5 bases between them. The DNA for the CDR3 is TGTGCCAGCAGCTCGGGGTCCTACAATGAGCAGTTCTTC. Translation: CASSSGSYNEQFF.

The chain recombines TRBV5-6 with TRBJ2-3, with D possibly being TRBD2 (5 bases). Germline V gene data show CDR1 as SGHDT and CDR2 as YYEEEE. The V end was cut by 0 bases, the J end by 7 bases, with 12 bases between. The CDR3 sequence is 14 residues long. CDR3: CASSLAGSKNTQYF. CDR3 in DNA: TGTGCCAGCAGCTTGGCTGGGAGCAAAAATACGCAGTATTTT.

The rearrangement uses TRBV12-3 or TRBV12-4 and TRBJ2-2; D unclear. V lost 5 bases, J lost 4 bases, and 8 bases lay in between. The length of the CDR3 is 13 residues. The CDR3: CASSGSGTGELFF. The CDR3 DNA reads TGTGCCAGCAGTGGCTCAGGCACCGGGGAGCTGTTTTTT.

The V gene is TRBV20-1, the J gene TRBJ1-4; D may be TRBD1 (5 bases). Germline V gene sequence: CDR1 DFQATT, CDR2 SNEGSKA (reference sequence). With 3 bases removed from V and 5 bases from J, the gap between germline ends came to 13 bases. CDR3 length: 14 amino acids. CDR3 region: CSASVGGWNEKLFF. CDR3 coding DNA: TGCAGTGCTAGTGTCGGGGGATGGAATGAAAAACTGTTTTTT.

The chain joins TRBV9 to TRBJ2-7; weak D call: TRBD2 (6 bases). Germline V gene data show CDR1 as SGDLS and CDR2 as YYNGEE. V was trimmed by 0 bases and J by 0 bases, leaving 13 bases between them. The CDR3 has 16 residues. The CDR3 protein is CASSVDPSATSYEQYF. The CDR3 DNA is TGTGCCAGCAGCGTAGATCCTAGCGCGACCTCCTACGAGCAGTACTTC. The variable domain in full, completed from reference TRBV9 and TRBJ2-7, reads DSGVTQTPKHLITATGQRVTLRCSPRSGDLSVYWYQQSLDQGLQFLIQYYNGEERAKGNILERFSAQQFPDLHSELNLSSLELGDSALYFCASSVDPSATSYEQYFGPGTRLTVT.

The CDR3 region is CASSPTSTGGLRGEQYF. The DNA for the CDR3 is TGTGCCAGCAGCCCTACCTCGACAGGGGGCCTCCGCGGGGAGCAGTACTTC. The V and J genes are TRBV7-3 and TRBJ2-7, with 10 nucleotides matching TRBD1. The germline V gene has CDR1 SGHTA and CDR2 FQGTGA. The trim removed 5 bases at V and 7 bases at J, leaving 17 bases unmatched. The CDR3 spans 17 residues.

The chain carries TRBV10-2 and TRBJ1-5; the D is unclear. Trimming cost V 8 bases and J 4 bases, with 9 bases left between them. Looked up from germline, CDR1 is WSHSY and CDR2 is SAAADI. The CDR3 totals 12 residues. In DNA form, the CDR3 reads TGCGCCAGCGCGACGGGAAATCAGCCCCAGCATTTT. Residues: CASATGNQPQHF.

V usage is TRBV4-2 and J usage is TRBJ2-7; 8 bases map to TRBD2. The V gene end was trimmed by 4 bases and the J gene end by 0 bases; junction bases not matched to a gene: 5. CDR1 is LGHNA, CDR2 YNFKEQ, per germline. CDR3 size: 15 residues. In nucleotides, the CDR3 is TGTGCCAGCAGCCCCTGGACTAGCAACTCCTACGAGCAGTACTTC. As protein: CASSPWTSNSYEQYF.

V is TRBV4-3 and J is TRBJ2-1; 8 bases align to TRBD2. The CDR3 spans 18 residues. The J segment lost 5 bases and the V segment lost 0 bases, leaving 12 bases of the junction unmatched. Germline loops: CDR1 LGHNA, CDR2 YSLEER. CDR3 protein: CASSQDPLLAGRNNEQFF. The DNA of the CDR3 is TGCGCCAGCAGCCAAGACCCCCTTCTAGCGGGTAGGAACAATGAGCAGTTCTTC.

This rearrangement joins TRBV10-3 to TRBJ1-3; D gene unclear. Looked up from germline, CDR1 is ENHRY and CDR2 is SYGVKD. CDR3 size: 16 residues. With 4 bases removed from V and 4 bases from J, the gap between germline ends came to 17 bases. CDR3 region: CAISAYDSPRGNTIYF. CDR3 nucleotides: TGTGCCATCAGTGCTTATGACTCCCCCCGAGGAAACACCATATATTTT.

A remark on this clone: The sample holds other DNA sequences that translate to the same CDR3. The chain combines TRBV27 with TRBJ1-1; D unresolved. Per germline, CDR1 MNHEY and CDR2 SMNVEV (reference sequence). The V gene lost 2 bases and the J gene lost 2 bases, with 6 bases spanning the gap. CDR3 size: 13 residues. The CDR3: CASSLGRNTEAFF. DNA for the CDR3: TGTGCCAGCAGTTTAGGCAGAAACACTGAAGCTTTCTTT.

The CDR3 spells CASSLVWGDQPQHF. In DNA form, the CDR3 reads TGTGCCAGCAGCTTGGTGTGGGGGGATCAGCCCCAGCATTTT. This rearrangement joins TRBV5-6 to TRBJ1-5; the D gene is possibly TRBD1 (5 bases). Deletions cut 0 bases from V and 5 bases from J, with 9 bases between. Germline loops: CDR1 SGHDT, CDR2 YYEEEE. CDR3 size: 14 residues.

The gene calls are TRBV4-1 and TRBJ1-1; TRBD1 is a possible D gene (5 bases). V was trimmed by 3 bases and J by 4 bases, leaving 9 bases between them. Germline V gene lookup returns CDR1 MGHRA and CDR2 YSYEKL. The CDR3 contains 13 residues. The CDR3 here is CASSHRGGTEAFF. CDR3 nucleotides: TGCGCCAGCAGCCATAGGGGAGGCACTGAAGCTTTCTTT.

This clone was observed a few times. The chain is built from TRBV11-2 and TRBJ1-1; 8 bases map to TRBD1. There are 14 residues in the CDR3. Germline V gives CDR1 SGHAT, CDR2 FQNNGV. V gave up 4 bases and J gave up 5 bases; unmatched junction bases: 6. CDR3 region: CASSSFTGGTEAFF. CDR3 DNA: TGTGCCAGCAGCTCCTTTACAGGGGGAACTGAAGCTTTCTTT.

The chain has TRBV5-1 and TRBJ2-7; a possible D gene is TRBD1 (5 bases). CDR1 and CDR2 from the germline V gene are SGHRS and YFSETQ. The CDR3 has 15 amino acids. Trimming pared 1 base from V and 3 bases from J, leaving 14 bases between. DNA for the CDR3: TGCGCCAGCAGCTTGTCGGCAGGGATGCGCTACGAGCAGTACTTC. Protein sequence: CASSLSAGMRYEQYF.

The V and J genes are TRBV3-1 (or the pseudogene TRBV3-2) and TRBJ1-1; D not certain. Per germline, CDR1 LGHDT and CDR2 YNNKEL (reference sequence). The CDR3 runs 14 residues. With 1 base removed from V and 8 bases from J, the gap between germline ends came to 14 bases. The DNA of the CDR3 is TGTGCCAGCAGCCAAGCCGTTTCTACCGTGGAAGCTTTCTTT. This encodes CASSQAVSTVEAFF.

The chain is built from TRBV25-1 and TRBJ1-1; a possible D gene is TRBD1 (6 bases). The germline V gene encodes CDR1 MGHDK and CDR2 SYGVNS. V was trimmed by 3 bases and J by 3 bases, leaving 14 bases between them. The CDR3 length is 15 residues. Here the CDR3 reads CASSESREGDTEAFF. The CDR3 nucleotides are TGTGCCAGCAGTGAGTCAAGGGAGGGGGACACTGAAGCTTTCTTT. The variable domain in full, with the rest retrieved from reference TRBV25-1 and TRBJ1-1, is EADIYQTPRYLVIGTGKKITLECSQTMGHDKMYWYQQDPGMELHLIHYSYGVNSTEKGDLSSESTVSRIRTEHFPLTLESARPSHTSQYLCASSESREGDTEAFFGQGTRLTVV.

In DNA, the CDR3 is TGTGCCACCAGTCGGGGACTTAGACGTCCTTACTCGGACGCCCGGGGTGTGCAGTATTTT. This gives the protein CATSRGLRRPYSDARGVQYF. The chain couples TRBV24-1 to TRBJ2-3; D might be TRBD2 (6 bases). Looked up from germline, CDR1 is KGHDR and CDR2 is SFDVKD. The CDR3 covers 20 residues. V shed 6 bases and J shed 11 bases, with 38 bases lying between them.

The chain recombines TRBV19 with TRBJ2-2; D might be TRBD2 (5 bases). The ends were cut back, 5 bases at V and 6 bases at J, with 13 bases in the middle. Per the germline V gene, CDR1 is LNHDA and CDR2 is SQIVND (reference sequence). The CDR3 length is 14 residues. This CDR3 is CASSPGVSSGELFF. The CDR3, as DNA: TGTGCCAGTAGTCCCGGGGTTTCCTCCGGGGAGCTGTTTTTT. Full variable domain (outside the CDR3, taken from reference TRBV19 and TRBJ2-2): DGGITQSPKYLFRKEGQNVTLSCEQNLNHDAMYWYRQDPGQGLRLIYYSQIVNDFQKGDIAEGYSVSREKKESFPLTVTSAQKNPTAFYLCASSPGVSSGELFFGEGSRLTVL.

The V and J genes are TRBV3-1 (or the pseudogene TRBV3-2) and TRBJ1-2; unclear D gene. Germline values: CDR1 LGHDT, CDR2 YNNKEL (reference sequence). Trimming pared 3 bases from V and 4 bases from J, leaving 6 bases between. The CDR3 contains 12 residues. As DNA, the CDR3 is TGTGCCAGCAGCCATGACACCTATGGCTACACCTTC. It codes for CASSHDTYGYTF.

The rearrangement uses TRBV27 and TRBJ1-1; no firm D call. Trimming took off 4 bases at V and 5 bases at J, with 14 bases between the two ends. Germline assignment: CDR1 MNHEY and CDR2 SMNVEV (reference sequence). The CDR3 totals 14 residues. CDR3 region: CASSSPAGRTEAFF. The CDR3 DNA is TGTGCCAGCAGTTCCCCGGCGGGCCGGACTGAAGCTTTCTTT.

The chain employs TRBV5-1 and TRBJ1-1; D gene ambiguous. The CDR3 is made up of 15 amino acids. Germline V gene sequence: CDR1 SGHRS, CDR2 YFSETQ. V lost 2 bases to trimming and J lost 0 bases, with 11 bases between them. The CDR3 DNA reads TGCGCCAGCAGCTTCAACGGGATCATGAACACTGAAGCTTTCTTT. Its translation: CASSFNGIMNTEAFF.

The J gene is TRBJ1-1, the V gene TRBV7-9; 9 nucleotides match TRBD1. There are 13 residues in the CDR3. V was clipped by 4 bases and J by 10 bases; unmatched bases: 7. Germline V gives CDR1 SEHNR, CDR2 FQNEAQ (reference sequence). CDR3 amino acids: CASSSGQGMSAFF. DNA of the CDR3: TGTGCCAGCAGCTCCGGACAGGGGATGTCAGCTTTCTTT. The whole variable domain, filled in from reference TRBV7-9 and TRBJ1-1, reads DTGVSQNPRHKITKRGQNVTFRCDPISEHNRLYWYRQTLGQGPEFLTYFQNEAQLEKSRLLSDRFSAERPKGSFSTLEIQRTEQGDSAMYLCASSSGQGMSAFFGQGTRLTVV.

The chain is built from TRBV30 and TRBJ2-7, with TRBD1 identical over 7 bases. There are 15 residues in the CDR3. With V trimmed by 8 bases and J by 2 bases, 15 bases remained unmatched. CDR1 is GTSNPN, CDR2 SVGIG, per germline (reference sequence). DNA of the CDR3: TGTGCCCATGCTCCTCCCGGGACAGCTACCTACGAGCAGTACTTC. This translates into CAHAPPGTATYEQYF.

This chain joins TRBV18 and TRBJ1-1, with D tentatively TRBD1 (5 bases). Trimming took off 6 bases at V and 4 bases at J, with 15 bases between the two ends. The CDR3 totals 14 residues. Germline loops: CDR1 KGHSH, CDR2 LQKENI. The CDR3 DNA follows: TGTGCCAGCTCGGCGGACAATCTTGTCACTGAAGCTTTCTTT. Translating it yields CASSADNLVTEAFF. Full variable domain (remainder filled in from reference TRBV18 and TRBJ1-1): NAGVMQNPRHLVRRRGQEARLRCSPMKGHSHVYWYRQLPEEGLKFMVYLQKENIIDESGMPKERFSAEFPKEGPSILRIQQVVRGDSAAYFCASSADNLVTEAFFGQGTRLTVV.

The chain combines TRBV6-1 with TRBJ2-5; TRBD2 aligns across 7 bases. V was clipped by 1 base and J by 1 base; unmatched bases: 3. This CDR3 contains 15 residues. Germline CDR1 and CDR2: MNHNS and SASEGT. The CDR3 reads CASSEGRGVQETQYF. CDR3 DNA: TGTGCCAGCAGTGAAGGACGGGGGGTCCAAGAGACCCAGTACTTC.

The chain combines TRBV30 with TRBJ1-1; TRBD1 aligns across 9 bases. Losses at the gene ends were 1 base for V and 4 bases for J; bases not matched to a gene: 4. The CDR3 contains 14 residues. CDR1 and CDR2 (germline): GTSNPN, SVGIG (reference sequence). CDR3 region: CAWSGDRGGTEAFF. CDR3 nucleotide sequence: TGTGCCTGGAGTGGCGACAGGGGGGGCACTGAAGCTTTCTTT.

The chain joins TRBV4-1 to TRBJ2-6, with TRBD2 as a possible D gene (5 bases). Germline V gives CDR1 MGHRA, CDR2 YSYEKL. This CDR3 has 18 amino acids. Trimming left V 6 bases short and J 0 bases short, with 18 bases between. The CDR3 region is CASSRGRSYNSGANVLTF. CDR3 in DNA: TGCGCCAGCAGTCGAGGGCGGAGCTACAACTCTGGGGCCAACGTCCTGACTTTC.